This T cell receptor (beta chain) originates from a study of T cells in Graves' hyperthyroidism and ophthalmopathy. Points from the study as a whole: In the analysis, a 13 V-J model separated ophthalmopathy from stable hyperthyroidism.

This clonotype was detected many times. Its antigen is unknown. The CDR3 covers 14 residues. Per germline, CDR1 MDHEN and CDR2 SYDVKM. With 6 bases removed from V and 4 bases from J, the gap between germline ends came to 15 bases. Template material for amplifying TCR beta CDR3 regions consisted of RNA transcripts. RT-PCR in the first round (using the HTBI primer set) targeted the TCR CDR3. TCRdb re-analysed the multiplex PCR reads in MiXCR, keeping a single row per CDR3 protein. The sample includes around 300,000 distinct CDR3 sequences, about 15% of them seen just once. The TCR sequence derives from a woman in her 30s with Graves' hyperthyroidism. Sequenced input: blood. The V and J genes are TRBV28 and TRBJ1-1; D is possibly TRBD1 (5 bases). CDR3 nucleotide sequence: TGTGCCAGCAGGCTGGGGGAGGCGGGCACTGAAGCTTTCTTT. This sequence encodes CASRLGEAGTEAFF.